The entry below describes one TCR beta chain. Its specificity is not known. This specimen belongs to a study of type 1 regulatory T cells. About the study: An in vitro protocol generated T-allo10, a Tr1-enriched, alloantigen-specific CD4 T cell product. Study findings and constraints: Tr1 cells had a more restricted TCR repertoire than non-Tr1 cells.

TCRdb independently ran MiXCR on the reads; one entry per CDR3 protein. The sample lists more than 60,000 distinct CDR3 sequences, about 48% occurring once. With 3 bases clipped from V and 2 bases from J, the junction kept 17 bases outside the gene matches. The CDR3 is 19 amino acids. Germline V lookup: CDR1 LGHNA, CDR2 YNFKEQ. Input material: cultured non-Tr1 T cells, either the whole culture or a sorted T cell fraction (not recorded which). The chain uses TRBV4-2 and TRBJ2-3, with TRBD1 matching over 7 bases. The sequence was collected from a human donor in good health. CDR3: CASSHADNRGPFYTDTQYF. The CDR3 nucleotides read TGTGCCAGCAGCCACGCGGATAACAGGGGCCCTTTTTACACAGATACGCAGTATTTT.